This is a list of T cell receptor beta chains from one sample in a study of cytotoxic CD8 clonotypes in ibrutinib-treated CLL. Method: immunoSEQ multiplex PCR; TCRdb's copy keeps in-frame clones and lacks some. The sample consists of 110,000 to 150,000 clones, 70% to 80% of them appearing once. The sequencing here drew on PBMCs, taken after 12 months of ibrutinib treatment. These receptors were obtained from a human donor with chronic lymphocytic leukemia. CDR3s include the opening cysteine and the closing phenylalanine or tryptophan. A D gene is named only where the DNA matches it firmly. Size values are once, few and many counts, or a class for expanded clones, and some rows have none.

v_gene: TRBV27
abundance: .
d_gene: .
j_gene: TRBJ2-7
CDR3nt: TGTGCCAGCAGTCCTAGCTCCTACGAGCAGTACTTC
CDR3aa: CASSPSSYEQYF

v_gene: TRBV6-6
abundance: .
d_gene: .
j_gene: TRBJ2-7
CDR3nt: TGTGCCAGCAGTTACTCCCGGGGGACAAGCTCCTACGAGCAGTACTTC
CDR3aa: CASSYSRGTSSYEQYF

v_gene: TRBV5-1
abundance: .
d_gene: TRBD2
j_gene: TRBJ2-3
CDR3nt: TGCGCCAGCAGCTCTTCTAGCGGGAGGTACACAGATACGCAGTATTTT
CDR3aa: CASSSSSGRYTDTQYF

v_gene: TRBV18
abundance: .
d_gene: TRBD1
j_gene: TRBJ2-3
CDR3nt: TGTGCCAGCTCAAACGGAGTAGGGGGCGATACGCAGTATTTT
CDR3aa: CASSNGVGGDTQYF

v_gene: TRBV18
abundance: .
d_gene: TRBD1
j_gene: TRBJ1-1
CDR3nt: TGTGCCAGCTCACTACAACAGGGGATCGACACTGAAGCTTTCTTT
CDR3aa: CASSLQQGIDTEAFF

v_gene: TRBV5-1
abundance: .
d_gene: TRBD2
j_gene: TRBJ2-5
CDR3nt: TGCGCCAGCAGCCCAGGGACTAGCGGGAGGGCGAGAGAAGAGACCCAGTACTTC
CDR3aa: CASSPGTSGRAREETQYF

v_gene: TRBV19
abundance: .
d_gene: TRBD2
j_gene: TRBJ2-1
CDR3nt: TGTGCCAGTAGTTTGGTAGCGGGGAGGGAAGGGAATGAGCAGTTCTTC
CDR3aa: CASSLVAGREGNEQFF

v_gene: TRBV4-1
abundance: .
d_gene: TRBD1
j_gene: TRBJ2-6
CDR3nt: TGCGCCAGCAGCCAAGATCCCCGAAGACAGGGGAGCTCTGGGGCCAACGTCCTGACTTTC
CDR3aa: CASSQDPRRQGSSGANVLTF

v_gene: TRBV27
abundance: .
d_gene: TRBD1
j_gene: TRBJ2-2
CDR3nt: TGTGCCAGCAGTCCGACGACAGGGGTGGCCGGGGAGCTGTTTTTT
CDR3aa: CASSPTTGVAGELFF

v_gene: TRBV7-8
abundance: .
d_gene: .
j_gene: TRBJ1-5
CDR3nt: TGTGCCAGCAAAAACGGGACACTAGAGGACAATCAGCCCCAGCATTTT
CDR3aa: CASKNGTLEDNQPQHF

v_gene: TRBV7-9
abundance: once
d_gene: TRBD2
j_gene: TRBJ2-2
CDR3nt: TGTGCCAGCAGCCCAGGGGCTAGCGGGAGAGGCGGGGAGCTGTTTTTT
CDR3aa: CASSPGASGRGGELFF

v_gene: TRBV5-1
abundance: .
d_gene: TRBD1
j_gene: TRBJ2-7
CDR3nt: TGCGCCAGCAGCCCTAGACAGGGAACCCTGTACGAGCAGTACTTC
CDR3aa: CASSPRQGTLYEQYF

v_gene: TRBV18
abundance: .
d_gene: .
j_gene: TRBJ2-3
CDR3nt: TGTGCCAGCTCACCACTTATTCAGGAGTTCGATACGCAGTATTTT
CDR3aa: CASSPLIQEFDTQYF

v_gene: TRBV27
abundance: .
d_gene: TRBD2
j_gene: TRBJ2-1
CDR3nt: TGTGCCAGCAAACTAGCGGGTGGAGTTAGCAATGAGCAGTTCTTC
CDR3aa: CASKLAGGVSNEQFF

v_gene: TRBV6-6
abundance: .
d_gene: TRBD1
j_gene: TRBJ1-5
CDR3nt: TGTGCCAGCAGTTACCGGACAGGGGACCTCAATCAGCCCCAGCATTTT
CDR3aa: CASSYRTGDLNQPQHF

v_gene: TRBV7-9
abundance: few
d_gene: .
j_gene: TRBJ2-1
CDR3nt: TGTGCCAGCAGCTCCTACCTAAGCTCCTACAATGAGCAGTTCTTC
CDR3aa: CASSSYLSSYNEQFF

v_gene: TRBV4-3
abundance: .
d_gene: .
j_gene: TRBJ2-3
CDR3nt: TGCGCCAGCAGCCAACCGGGGGCCACAGATACGCAGTATTTT
CDR3aa: CASSQPGATDTQYF